This T cell receptor beta chain derives from a study of T cell responses to AZD1222 COVID-19 vaccine. Study observations and caveats: The study found vaccine-associated CD4 TCRs spanning spike, dominant at 160-218 and 743-854.

Comments on this clone: Antigen specificity is unknown.

The repertoire was sequenced with immunoSEQ multiplex PCR; TCRdb's copy has only in-frame clones and lacks some. Of fewer than 95,000 clones listed, around 89% were seen once; the top ten hold around 6%. The CDR3 consists of 15 residues. Trimming removed 3 bases from V and 5 bases from J; junction bases left unmatched: 3. The germline V gene encodes CDR1 SGDLS and CDR2 YYNGEE. This clonotype was obtained from an adult who received the AZD1222 COVID-19 vaccine. The sample here was peripheral blood, taken 28 days after the second AZD1222 dose. This chain links TRBV9 with TRBJ1-5; 12 nucleotides align to TRBD1. The CDR3 sequence is CASSGGTGGYQPQHF. The DNA of the CDR3 is TGTGCCAGCAGCGGCGGGACAGGGGGCTATCAGCCCCAGCATTTT.